What follows describes a single TCR beta chain. The sample belongs to a study of blood T cell repertoires in COVID-19. The wider study: In each case, the material was cDNA or gDNA derived from T cells, B-cell-depleted T cells, or PBMCs.

The protocol was immunoSEQ multiplex PCR, while the TCRdb copy is restricted to in-frame clones and leaves out a portion. The sample yields about 120,000 clones, around nine tenths seen once. Patients in Seattle were enrolled during active infection, then followed longitudinally. The germline V gene encodes CDR1 SNHLY and CDR2 FYNNEI. There are 14 residues in the CDR3. Losses at the gene ends were 6 bases for V and 3 bases for J; bases not matched to a gene: 0. The sequence was obtained from a man in his 60s with COVID-19, enrolled during active disease. The gene calls are TRBV2 and TRBJ2-7, with 15 bases that match TRBD2. The sequencing input was peripheral blood. CDR3 residues: CASRGLAGGYEQYF. In nucleotides, the CDR3 is TGTGCCAGCAGGGGACTAGCGGGAGGCTACGAGCAGTACTTC.